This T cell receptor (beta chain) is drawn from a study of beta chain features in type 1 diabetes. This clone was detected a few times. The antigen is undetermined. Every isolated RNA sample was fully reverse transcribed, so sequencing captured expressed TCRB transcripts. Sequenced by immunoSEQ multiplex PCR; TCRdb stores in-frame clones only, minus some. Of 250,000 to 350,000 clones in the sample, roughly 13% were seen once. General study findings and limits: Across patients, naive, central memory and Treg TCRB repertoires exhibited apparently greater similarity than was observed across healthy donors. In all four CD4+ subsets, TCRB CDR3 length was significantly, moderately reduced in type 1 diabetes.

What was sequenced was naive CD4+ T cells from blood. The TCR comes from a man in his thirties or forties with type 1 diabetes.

CDR3 nucleotide sequence: TGTGCCAGCAGCTTAGCATCCGGGACAGGGACTGAAGCTTTCTTT. Translating it yields CASSLASGTGTEAFF. The chain recombines TRBV7-2 with TRBJ1-1, with 9 bases that match TRBD1. Unmatched junction bases numbered 4, after V lost 0 bases and J lost 5 bases. The germline V gene encodes CDR1 SGHTA and CDR2 FQGNSA. The CDR3 has 15 amino acids. The variable domain in full, completed from reference TRBV7-2 and TRBJ1-1, reads GAGVSQSPSNKVTEKGKDVELRCDPISGHTALYWYRQSLGQGLEFLIYFQGNSAPDKSGLPSDRFSAERTGGSVSTLTIQRTQQEDSAVYLCASSLASGTGTEAFFGQGTRLTVV.